The 11 T cell receptor beta chains below come from one sample, sequenced in a study of T cell responses to AZD1222 COVID-19 vaccine. Libraries were prepared by immunoSEQ multiplex PCR; TCRdb keeps only in-frame clonotypes and omits some of them. The sample records some 64,000 clones, less than 90% being singletons. The sample was peripheral blood, taken on day 0 of AZD1222 vaccination. These receptors were collected from an adult in good health.

The chain couples TRBV7-6 to TRBJ2-3; tentative D call: TRBD2 (6 bases). CDR1 and CDR2 from the germline V gene are SGHVS and FNYEAQ. Deletions cut 4 bases from V and 5 bases from J, with 13 bases between. The CDR3 covers 14 residues. CDR3 in DNA: TGTGCCAGCAGCTCAACCCTGGGGGGAGATACGCAGTATTTT. This codes for CASSSTLGGDTQYF. Combining the CDR3 with reference TRBV7-6 and TRBJ2-3 gives the whole variable domain GAGVSQSPRYKVTKRGQDVALRCDPISGHVSLYWYRQALGQGPEFLTYFNYEAQQDKSGLPNDRFSAERPEGSISTLTIQRTEQRDSAMYRCASSSTLGGDTQYFGPGTRLTVL.

The chain recombines TRBV6-2 or TRBV6-3 with TRBJ2-1; D may correspond to TRBD1 or TRBD2 (5 bases each). V was trimmed by 5 bases and J by 1 base, leaving 9 bases between them. CDR3 length equals 14 residues. CDR1 is MNHEY and CDR2 is SVGEGT in the germline V gene. The CDR3 loop is CASSVEGSYNEQFF. CDR3 DNA sequence: TGTGCCAGCAGTGTCGAGGGGTCCTACAATGAGCAGTTCTTC.

This clone was counted once. J is TRBJ2-1 and V is TRBV5-1; the D is unclear. Germline-derived CDR1 and CDR2 are SGHRS and YFSETQ. V shed 0 bases and J shed 8 bases, with 15 bases lying between them. This CDR3 is built from 15 residues. Here the CDR3 DNA reads TGCGCCAGCAGCTTGGACGGAGCTGGTAATTATGAGCAGTTCTTC. As protein: CASSLDGAGNYEQFF.

This chain joins TRBV18 and TRBJ2-7; D remains unclear. The germline CDR1 and CDR2 sequences are KGHSH and LQKENI. V lost 3 bases and J 2 bases, leaving 14 bases between the germline ends. The CDR3 is 15 amino acids. The CDR3 DNA is TGTGCCAGCTCACCCTCCGGGTATGTAACCTACGAGCAGTACTTC. Its protein product is CASSPSGYVTYEQYF.

This chain joins TRBV3-1 (or the pseudogene TRBV3-2) and TRBJ1-5; tentatively, D is TRBD1 (6 bases). V lost 6 bases and J lost 10, with 16 bases in between. Looked up from germline, CDR1 is LGHDT and CDR2 is YNNKEL (reference sequence). The CDR3 is made up of 13 amino acids. The CDR3 sequence: CASSPVGASPQHF. The CDR3 bases are TGTGCCAGCAGTCCCGTGGGGGCCAGCCCCCAGCATTTT.

J is TRBJ1-5 and V is TRBV16, with 7 bases identical to TRBD1. The germline V gene has CDR1 KGHSY and CDR2 FQNENV. The CDR3 is made up of 15 amino acids. The ends lost 3 bases at V and 4 bases at J; junction bases unmatched: 6. The CDR3 is CASSQFRDRNQPQHF. The CDR3 region has the DNA TGTGCCAGCAGCCAGTTTCGGGACAGAAATCAGCCCCAGCATTTT.

This clone came up a few times. For the CDR3, the DNA is TGCGCCAGCAGCCAAGGGACCACAATGGGCTATGGCTACACCTTC. Encoded protein: CASSQGTTMGYGYTF. The chain joins TRBV4-1 to TRBJ1-2; D is ambiguous. The V end was cut by 1 base, the J end by 4 bases, with 13 bases between. The CDR3 covers 15 residues. CDR1 MGHRA and CDR2 YSYEKL come from the germline V gene.

The gene calls are TRBV5-4 and TRBJ2-1, with 7 bases identical to TRBD1. This CDR3 is 15 amino acids long. Losses at the gene ends were 3 bases for V and 5 bases for J; bases not matched to a gene: 8. Per germline, CDR1 SGHNT and CDR2 YYREEE (reference sequence). The CDR3: CASSSPGQLDNEQFF. The CDR3 DNA is TGTGCCAGCAGCTCACCGGGACAGCTCGACAATGAGCAGTTCTTC.

The rearrangement uses TRBV27 and TRBJ1-6; D gene uncertain. This CDR3 has 12 amino acids. Trimming took off 9 bases at V and 6 bases at J, with 9 bases between the two ends. Germline V gene lookup returns CDR1 MNHEY and CDR2 SMNVEV (reference sequence). The CDR3 protein is CARGGVNSPLHF. In DNA form, the CDR3 reads TGTGCCAGGGGCGGGGTTAATTCACCCCTCCACTTT.

This clone was detected many times. The sample carries other DNA sequences with the same CDR3. This chain connects TRBV15 to TRBJ1-1; D unclear. This CDR3 is built from 12 residues. Per germline, CDR1 LNHNV and CDR2 YYDKDF (reference sequence). The germline V and J ends were trimmed by 1 base and 5 bases, with 5 bases remaining between them. The CDR3 coding sequence is TGTGCCACCAGCAGAGGTGGGACTGAAGCTTTCTTT. This sequence encodes CATSRGGTEAFF.

CDR3 DNA sequence: TGTGCCAGCCAATTCGCGGGGGGGGATGGCTACACCTTC. Its translation is CASQFAGGDGYTF. V is TRBV7-2 and J is TRBJ1-2, with D perhaps TRBD1 (5 bases). The germline V and J ends were trimmed by 8 bases and 6 bases, with 16 bases remaining between them. Germline V gene lookup returns CDR1 SGHTA and CDR2 FQGNSA. The CDR3 runs to 13 residues.